This T cell receptor (beta chain) comes out of a study of blood T cell repertoires in COVID-19. About the study: Sites in the United States, Italy and Spain provided acute and convalescent COVID-19 samples.

Trimming took 7 bases from V and 0 from J, leaving 7 bases between them. Germline lookup yields CDR1 SNHLY and CDR2 FYNNEI. This CDR3 spans 14 amino acids. In the authors' methods: The assay estimated nucleated cells by amplifying reference gene primers. The protocol was immunoSEQ multiplex PCR, while the TCRdb copy is restricted to in-frame clones and leaves out a portion. V, J and clone size derive from that table, while D and trimming were established from the DNA sequence. The sample yields 40,000 to 55,000 clones, 89% seen once. The count of this clone is one. The receptor comes from a man aged 65 to 79 with active COVID-19. The sequencing sample was made of peripheral blood. The chain uses TRBV2 and TRBJ2-6; no clear D. CDR3 residues: CASTRFSGANVLTF. The CDR3 coding sequence is TGTGCCAGCACCCGTTTCTCTGGGGCCAACGTCCTGACTTTC.